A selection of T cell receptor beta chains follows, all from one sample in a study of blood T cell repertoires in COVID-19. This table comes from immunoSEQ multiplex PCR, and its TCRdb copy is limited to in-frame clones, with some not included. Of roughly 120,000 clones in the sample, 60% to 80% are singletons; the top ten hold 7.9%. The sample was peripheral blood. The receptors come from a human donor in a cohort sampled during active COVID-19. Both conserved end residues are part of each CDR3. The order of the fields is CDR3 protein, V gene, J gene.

cdr3_aa: CASAEGGSGYTF
v_call: TRBV12-5
j_call: TRBJ1-2

cdr3_aa: CASSSQGDSNQPQHF
v_call: TRBV5-4
j_call: TRBJ1-5

cdr3_aa: CASSQGTSGSLGTDTQYF
v_call: TRBV14
j_call: TRBJ2-3

cdr3_aa: CSASPAGGRLDEQYF
v_call: TRBV20-1
j_call: TRBJ2-7

cdr3_aa: CASSPGQGISEQYF
v_call: TRBV2
j_call: TRBJ2-7

cdr3_aa: CASSLDTRTTGETQYF
v_call: TRBV11-2
j_call: TRBJ2-5

cdr3_aa: CASSASGGPHEQYF
v_call: TRBV9
j_call: TRBJ2-7

cdr3_aa: CASSSRTSEASYEQYF
v_call: TRBV11-3
j_call: TRBJ2-7

cdr3_aa: CASSPGTGFYNEQFF
v_call: TRBV27
j_call: TRBJ2-1

cdr3_aa: CASRGGRQGDTEAFF
v_call: TRBV2
j_call: TRBJ1-1

cdr3_aa: CASSLSNPWAARGGNTIYF
v_call: TRBV28
j_call: TRBJ1-3

cdr3_aa: CASSQSFETQYF
v_call: TRBV3-1/TRBV3-2
j_call: TRBJ2-5

cdr3_aa: CASSLMGGAGNTIYF
v_call: TRBV7-2
j_call: TRBJ1-3

cdr3_aa: CASSFRAGYEQYF
v_call: TRBV5-1
j_call: TRBJ2-7

cdr3_aa: CASSETGRYGYTF
v_call: TRBV27
j_call: TRBJ1-2